The clone carrying this T cell receptor (beta chain) was seen a handful of times. As yet, its antigen is unknown. TCRdb re-called the 5' RACE reads with MiXCR, one entry per CDR3 protein. Of about 340,000 distinct CDR3 sequences listed, 9% to 15% are singletons. The CDR3 totals 14 residues. V was cut by 4 bases and J by 6 bases, with 14 bases left in between. Germline V gene data show CDR1 as MDHEN and CDR2 as SYDVKM. This entry is derived from a study of identical twins. General study points: There was more out-of-frame TCR alpha sharing in monozygotic twins than models estimated.

The same data also went into a second study, on yellow fever vaccine responses in identical twins.

The V call is TRBV28, the J call TRBJ2-3; D tentatively fits TRBD1 or TRBD2 (5 bases each). The specimen was CD8+ T cells sorted from blood. The source is a young woman in good health. The CDR3 DNA reads as TGTGCCAGCAGTTCCGGGACGGTGGGGGATACGCAGTATTTT. Amino acid sequence: CASSSGTVGDTQYF.